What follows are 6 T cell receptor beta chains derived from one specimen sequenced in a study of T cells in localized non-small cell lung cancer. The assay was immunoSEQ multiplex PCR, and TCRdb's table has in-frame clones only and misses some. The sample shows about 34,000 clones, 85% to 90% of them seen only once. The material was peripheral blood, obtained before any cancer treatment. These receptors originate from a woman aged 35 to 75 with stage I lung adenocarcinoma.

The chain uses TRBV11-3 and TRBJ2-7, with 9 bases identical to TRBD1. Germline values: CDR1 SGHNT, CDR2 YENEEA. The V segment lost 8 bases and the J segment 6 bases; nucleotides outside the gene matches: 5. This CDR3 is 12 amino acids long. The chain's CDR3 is CASRGTGTEQYF. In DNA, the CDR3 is TGTGCCAGCCGGGGGACAGGGACCGAGCAGTACTTC.

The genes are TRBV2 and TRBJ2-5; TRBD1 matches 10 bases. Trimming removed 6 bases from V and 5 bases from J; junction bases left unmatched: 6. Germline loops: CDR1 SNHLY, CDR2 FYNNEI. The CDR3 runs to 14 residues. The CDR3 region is CASRATGGQETQYF. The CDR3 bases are TGTGCCAGCAGGGCGACAGGGGGCCAGGAGACCCAGTACTTC. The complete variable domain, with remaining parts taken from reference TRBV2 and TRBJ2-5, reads EPEVTQTPSHQVTQMGQEVILRCVPISNHLYFYWYRQILGQKVEFLVSFYNNEISEKSEIFDDQFSVERPDGSNFTLKIRSTKLEDSAMYFCASRATGGQETQYFGPGTRLLVL.

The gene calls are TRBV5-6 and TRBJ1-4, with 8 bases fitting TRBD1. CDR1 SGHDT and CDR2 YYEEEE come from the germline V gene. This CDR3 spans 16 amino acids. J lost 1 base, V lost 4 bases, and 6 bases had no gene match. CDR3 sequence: CASSTMTGVTNEKLFF. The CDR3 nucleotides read TGTGCCAGCAGCACCATGACAGGGGTAACTAATGAAAAACTGTTTTTT.

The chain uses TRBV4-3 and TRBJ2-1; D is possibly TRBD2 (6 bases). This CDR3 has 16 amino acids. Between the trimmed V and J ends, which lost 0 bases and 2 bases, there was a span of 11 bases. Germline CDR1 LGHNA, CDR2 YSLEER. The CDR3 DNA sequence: TGCGCCAGCAGCCAAGATACGGGAGCCGCCTACAATGAGCAGTTCTTC. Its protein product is CASSQDTGAAYNEQFF.

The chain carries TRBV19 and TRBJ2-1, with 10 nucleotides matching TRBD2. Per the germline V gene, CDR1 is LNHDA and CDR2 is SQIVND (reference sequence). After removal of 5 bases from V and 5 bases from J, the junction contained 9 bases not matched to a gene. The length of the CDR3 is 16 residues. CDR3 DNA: TGTGCCAGTAGTGTCCTAGCGGGGGCCGCGGACAATGAGCAGTTCTTC. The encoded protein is CASSVLAGAADNEQFF.

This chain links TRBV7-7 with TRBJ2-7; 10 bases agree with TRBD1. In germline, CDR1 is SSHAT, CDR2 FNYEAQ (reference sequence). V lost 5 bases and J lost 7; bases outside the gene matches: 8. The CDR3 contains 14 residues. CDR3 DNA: TGTGCCAGCAGCCCGGGACAGGGGAGGGAAGAGCAGTACTTC. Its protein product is CASSPGQGREEQYF. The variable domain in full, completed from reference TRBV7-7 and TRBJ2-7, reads GAGVSQSPRYKVTKRGQDVTLRCDPISSHATLYWYQQALGQGPEFLTYFNYEAQPDKSGLPSDRFSAERPEGSISTLTIQRTEQRDSAMYRCASSPGQGREEQYFGPGTRLTVT.